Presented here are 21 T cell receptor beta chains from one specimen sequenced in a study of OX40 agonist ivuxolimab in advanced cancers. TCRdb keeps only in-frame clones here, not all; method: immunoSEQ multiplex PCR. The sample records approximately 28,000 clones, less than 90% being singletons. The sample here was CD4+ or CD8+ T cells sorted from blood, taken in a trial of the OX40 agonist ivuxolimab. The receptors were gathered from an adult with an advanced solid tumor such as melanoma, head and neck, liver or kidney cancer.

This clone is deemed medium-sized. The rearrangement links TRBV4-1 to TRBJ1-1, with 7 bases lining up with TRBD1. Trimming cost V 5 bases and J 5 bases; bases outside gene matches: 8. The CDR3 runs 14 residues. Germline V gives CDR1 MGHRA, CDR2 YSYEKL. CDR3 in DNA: TGCGCCAGCAGCTATCAGGGGGGGAAAACTGAAGCTTTCTTT. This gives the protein CASSYQGGKTEAFF.

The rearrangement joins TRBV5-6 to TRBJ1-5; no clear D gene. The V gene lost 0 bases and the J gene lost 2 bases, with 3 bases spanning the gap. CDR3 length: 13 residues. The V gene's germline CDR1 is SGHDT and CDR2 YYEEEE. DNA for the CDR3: TGTGCCAGCAGCTTGGCGCGCAATCAGCCCCAGCATTTT. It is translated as CASSLARNQPQHF.

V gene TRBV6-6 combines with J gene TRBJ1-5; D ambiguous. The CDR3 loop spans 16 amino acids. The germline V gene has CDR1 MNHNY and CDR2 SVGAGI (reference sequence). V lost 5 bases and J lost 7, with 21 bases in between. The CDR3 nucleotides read TGTGCCAGCAGTAAGTTCGGCCCTGACAATGCCCAGCCCCAGCATTTT. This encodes CASSKFGPDNAQPQHF.

The CDR3 spells CASSKEKVAGPYNEQFF. The CDR3 DNA reads TGTGCCAGCAGCAAAGAAAAAGTAGCGGGACCCTACAATGAGCAGTTCTTC. The chain employs TRBV21-1 and TRBJ2-1; TRBD2, the table's D call, was not compared with the DNA. TRBV21-1 is deemed a pseudogene. The CDR3 length is 17 residues.

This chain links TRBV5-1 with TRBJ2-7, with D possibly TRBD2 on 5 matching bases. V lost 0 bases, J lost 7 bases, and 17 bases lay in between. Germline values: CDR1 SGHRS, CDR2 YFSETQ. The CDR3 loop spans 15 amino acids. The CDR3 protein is CASSLEDGIVEEQYF. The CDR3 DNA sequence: TGCGCCAGCAGCTTGGAGGACGGGATCGTAGAAGAGCAGTACTTC.

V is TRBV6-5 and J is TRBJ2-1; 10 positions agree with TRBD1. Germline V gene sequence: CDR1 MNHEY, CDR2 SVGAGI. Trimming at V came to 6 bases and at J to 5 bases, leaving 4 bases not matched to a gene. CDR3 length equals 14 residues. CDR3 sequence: CASRRGQGNNEQFF. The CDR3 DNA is TGTGCCAGCAGGAGGGGACAGGGGAACAATGAGCAGTTCTTC.

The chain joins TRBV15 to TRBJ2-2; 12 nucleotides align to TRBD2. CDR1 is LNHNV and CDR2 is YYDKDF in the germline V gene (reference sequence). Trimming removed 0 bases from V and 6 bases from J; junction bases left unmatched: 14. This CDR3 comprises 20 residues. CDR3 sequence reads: CATSRDGPRLAGEGSGELFF. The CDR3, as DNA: TGTGCCACCAGCAGAGATGGACCCCGACTAGCGGGAGAGGGGTCCGGGGAGCTGTTTTTT.

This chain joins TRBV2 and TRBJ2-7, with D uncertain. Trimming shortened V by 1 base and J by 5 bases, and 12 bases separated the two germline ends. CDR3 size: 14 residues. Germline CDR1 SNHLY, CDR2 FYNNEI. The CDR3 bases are TGTGCCAGCAGTGAAGAAGATTTGGACGACGAGCAGTACTTC. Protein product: CASSEEDLDDEQYF. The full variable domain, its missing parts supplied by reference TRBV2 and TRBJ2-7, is EPEVTQTPSHQVTQMGQEVILRCVPISNHLYFYWYRQILGQKVEFLVSFYNNEISEKSEIFDDQFSVERPDGSNFTLKIRSTKLEDSAMYFCASSEEDLDDEQYFGPGTRLTVT.

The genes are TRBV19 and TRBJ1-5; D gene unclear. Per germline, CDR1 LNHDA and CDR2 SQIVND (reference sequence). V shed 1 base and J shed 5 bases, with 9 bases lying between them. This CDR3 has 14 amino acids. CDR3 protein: CASSIGGRDQPQHF. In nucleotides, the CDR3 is TGTGCCAGTAGTATAGGTGGCAGAGATCAGCCCCAGCATTTT.

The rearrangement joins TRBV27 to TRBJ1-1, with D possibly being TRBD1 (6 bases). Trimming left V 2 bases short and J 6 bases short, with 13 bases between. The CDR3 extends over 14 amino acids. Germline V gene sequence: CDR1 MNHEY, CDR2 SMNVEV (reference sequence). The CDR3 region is CASSLRGDASEAFF. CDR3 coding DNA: TGTGCCAGCAGTTTAAGGGGGGACGCATCTGAAGCTTTCTTT.

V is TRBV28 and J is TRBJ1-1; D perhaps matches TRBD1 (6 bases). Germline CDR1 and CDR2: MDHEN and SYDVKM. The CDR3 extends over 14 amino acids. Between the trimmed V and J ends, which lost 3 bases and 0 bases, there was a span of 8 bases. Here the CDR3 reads CASSFTGLNTEAFF. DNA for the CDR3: TGTGCCAGCAGTTTCACAGGGTTGAACACTGAAGCTTTCTTT.

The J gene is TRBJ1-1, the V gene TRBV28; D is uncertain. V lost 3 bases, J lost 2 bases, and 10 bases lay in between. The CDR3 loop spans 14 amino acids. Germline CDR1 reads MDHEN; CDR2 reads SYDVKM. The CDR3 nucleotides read TGTGCCAGCAGTTTTTATCCTGTCAACACTGAAGCTTTCTTT. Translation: CASSFYPVNTEAFF. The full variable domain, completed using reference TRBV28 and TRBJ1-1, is DVKVTQSSRYLVKRTGEKVFLECVQDMDHENMFWYRQDPGLGLRLIYFSYDVKMKEKGDIPEGYSVSREKKERFSLILESASTNQTSMYLCASSFYPVNTEAFFGQGTRLTVV.

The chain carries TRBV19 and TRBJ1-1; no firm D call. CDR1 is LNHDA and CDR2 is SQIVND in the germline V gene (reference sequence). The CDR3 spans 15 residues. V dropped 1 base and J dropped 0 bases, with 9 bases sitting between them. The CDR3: CASSIVLGMNTEAFF. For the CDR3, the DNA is TGTGCCAGTAGTATAGTCCTGGGAATGAACACTGAAGCTTTCTTT. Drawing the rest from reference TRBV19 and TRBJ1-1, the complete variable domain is DGGITQSPKYLFRKEGQNVTLSCEQNLNHDAMYWYRQDPGQGLRLIYYSQIVNDFQKGDIAEGYSVSREKKESFPLTVTSAQKNPTAFYLCASSIVLGMNTEAFFGQGTRLTVV.

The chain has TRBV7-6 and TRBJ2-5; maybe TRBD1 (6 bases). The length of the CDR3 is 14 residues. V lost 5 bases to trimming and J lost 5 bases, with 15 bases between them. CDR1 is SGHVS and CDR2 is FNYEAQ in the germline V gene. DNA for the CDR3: TGTGCCAGCAGCAGGGGTCCAGGGGCCGAGACCCAGTACTTC. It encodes CASSRGPGAETQYF.

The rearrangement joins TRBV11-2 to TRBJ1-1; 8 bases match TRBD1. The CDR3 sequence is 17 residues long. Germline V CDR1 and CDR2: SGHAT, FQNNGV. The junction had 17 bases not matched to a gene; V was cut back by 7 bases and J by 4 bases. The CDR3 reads CASTTDRAGYSGTEAFF. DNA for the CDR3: TGTGCCAGCACCACGGACAGGGCAGGTTATAGTGGCACTGAAGCTTTCTTT.

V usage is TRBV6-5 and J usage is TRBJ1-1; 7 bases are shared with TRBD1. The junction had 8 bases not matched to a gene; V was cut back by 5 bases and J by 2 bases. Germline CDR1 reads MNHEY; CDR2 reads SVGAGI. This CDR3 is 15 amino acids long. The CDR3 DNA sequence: TGTGCCAGCAGTCACAGACAGGGAATCAACACTGAAGCTTTCTTT. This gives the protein CASSHRQGINTEAFF.

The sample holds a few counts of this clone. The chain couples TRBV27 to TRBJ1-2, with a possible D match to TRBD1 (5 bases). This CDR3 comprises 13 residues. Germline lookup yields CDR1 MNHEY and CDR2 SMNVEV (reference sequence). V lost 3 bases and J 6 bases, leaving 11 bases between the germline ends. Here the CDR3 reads CASSLPGHDGYTF. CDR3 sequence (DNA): TGTGCCAGCAGTTTGCCAGGGCATGATGGCTACACCTTC.

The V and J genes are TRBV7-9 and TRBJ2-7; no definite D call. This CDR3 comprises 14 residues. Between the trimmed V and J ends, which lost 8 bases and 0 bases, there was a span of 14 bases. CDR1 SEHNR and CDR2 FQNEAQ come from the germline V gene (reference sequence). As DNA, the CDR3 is TGTGCCAGCGGATCAGCCCAAAGCTCCTACGAGCAGTACTTC. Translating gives CASGSAQSSYEQYF. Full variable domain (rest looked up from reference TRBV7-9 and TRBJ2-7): DTGVSQNPRHKITKRGQNVTFRCDPISEHNRLYWYRQTLGQGPEFLTYFQNEAQLEKSRLLSDRFSAERPKGSFSTLEIQRTEQGDSAMYLCASGSAQSSYEQYFGPGTRLTVT.

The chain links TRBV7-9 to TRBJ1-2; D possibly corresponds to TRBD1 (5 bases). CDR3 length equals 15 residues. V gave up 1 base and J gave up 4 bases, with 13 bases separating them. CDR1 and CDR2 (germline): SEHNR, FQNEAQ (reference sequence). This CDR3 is CASSLGQGSPYGYTF. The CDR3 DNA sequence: TGTGCCAGCAGCTTAGGGCAGGGATCCCCCTATGGCTACACCTTC.

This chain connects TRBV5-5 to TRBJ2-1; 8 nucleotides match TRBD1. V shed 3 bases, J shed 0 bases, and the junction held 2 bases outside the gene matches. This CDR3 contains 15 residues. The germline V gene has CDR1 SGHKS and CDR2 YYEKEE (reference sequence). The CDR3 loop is CASSWTGSSYNEQFF. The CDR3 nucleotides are TGTGCCAGCAGCTGGACAGGGAGCTCCTACAATGAGCAGTTCTTC.

CDR3 protein: CASSLEFRLNQPQHF. CDR3 DNA: TGTGCCAGCAGTTTAGAGTTCCGCCTCAATCAGCCCCAGCATTTT. J is TRBJ1-5 and V is TRBV28, with D unclear. Trimming removed 2 bases at V and 3 bases at J, with 11 bases between. The germline gives CDR1 MDHEN, CDR2 SYDVKM. This CDR3 region has 15 residues.